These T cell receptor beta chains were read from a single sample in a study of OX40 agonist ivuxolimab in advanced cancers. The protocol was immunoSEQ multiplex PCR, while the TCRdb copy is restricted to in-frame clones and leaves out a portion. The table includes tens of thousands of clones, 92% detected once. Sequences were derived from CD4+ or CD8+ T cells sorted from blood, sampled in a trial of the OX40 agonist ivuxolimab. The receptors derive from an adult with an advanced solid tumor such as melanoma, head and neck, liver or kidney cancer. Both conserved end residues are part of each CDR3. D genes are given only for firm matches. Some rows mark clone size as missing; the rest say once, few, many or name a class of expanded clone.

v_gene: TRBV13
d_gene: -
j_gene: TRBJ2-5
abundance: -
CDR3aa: CASSPRGLGEETQYF
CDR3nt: TGTGCCAGCAGCCCCCGAGGACTGGGTGAGGAGACCCAGTACTTC

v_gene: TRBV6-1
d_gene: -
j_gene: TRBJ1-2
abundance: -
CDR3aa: CASSEAQESHGYTF
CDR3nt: TGTGCCAGCAGTGAAGCACAGGAATCACATGGCTACACCTTC

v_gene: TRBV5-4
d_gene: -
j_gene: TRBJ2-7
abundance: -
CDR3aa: CASSRGRGEQYF
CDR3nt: TGTGCCAGCAGCCGGGGTCGGGGCGAGCAGTACTTC

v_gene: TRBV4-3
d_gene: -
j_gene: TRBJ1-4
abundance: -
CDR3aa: CASSPDRGPNEKLFF
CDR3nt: TGCGCCAGCAGCCCAGATAGGGGCCCTAATGAAAAACTGTTTTTT

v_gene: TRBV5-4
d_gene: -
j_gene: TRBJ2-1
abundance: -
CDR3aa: CASSLDVGAYEQFF
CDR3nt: TGTGCCAGCAGCTTGGATGTGGGGGCCTATGAGCAGTTCTTC

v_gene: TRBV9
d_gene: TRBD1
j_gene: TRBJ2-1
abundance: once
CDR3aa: CASSVDRGRFYEQFF
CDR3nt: TGTGCCAGCAGCGTAGACAGGGGGCGCTTCTATGAGCAGTTCTTC

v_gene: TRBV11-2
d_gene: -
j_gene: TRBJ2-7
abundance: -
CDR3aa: CASSLGSSFYEQYF
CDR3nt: TGTGCCAGCAGCTTAGGGAGTTCGTTTTACGAGCAGTACTTC

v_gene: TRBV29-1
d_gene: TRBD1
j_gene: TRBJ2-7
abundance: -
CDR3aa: CSVVGQGGSYEQYF
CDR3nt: TGCAGCGTTGTGGGACAGGGAGGCTCCTACGAGCAGTACTTC

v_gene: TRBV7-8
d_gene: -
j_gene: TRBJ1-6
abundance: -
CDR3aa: CASSLYQYNSPLHF
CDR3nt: TGTGCCAGCAGCTTATATCAATATAATTCACCCCTCCACTTT

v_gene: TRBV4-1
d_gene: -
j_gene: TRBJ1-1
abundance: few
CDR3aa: CASSLRDLNTEAFF
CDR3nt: TGCGCCAGCAGCCTCCGGGACCTGAACACTGAAGCTTTCTTT

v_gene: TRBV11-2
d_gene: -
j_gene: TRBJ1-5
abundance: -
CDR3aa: CASSNPASGNQPQHF
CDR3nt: TGTGCCAGCAGCAACCCCGCCAGTGGCAATCAGCCCCAGCATTTT

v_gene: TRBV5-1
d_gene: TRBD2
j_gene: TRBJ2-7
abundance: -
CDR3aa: CASSNGGAYEQYF
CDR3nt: TGCGCCAGCAGCAACGGGGGGGCTTACGAGCAGTACTTC

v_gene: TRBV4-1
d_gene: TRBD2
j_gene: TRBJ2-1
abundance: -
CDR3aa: CASSSRTSGEQFF
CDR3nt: TGCGCCAGCAGCTCCCGGACTAGCGGTGAGCAGTTCTTC

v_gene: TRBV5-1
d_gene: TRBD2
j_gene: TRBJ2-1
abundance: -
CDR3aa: CASSLVPAGGDSYNEQFF
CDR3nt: TGCGCCAGCAGCTTAGTCCCAGCGGGGGGGGATTCCTACAATGAGCAGTTCTTC

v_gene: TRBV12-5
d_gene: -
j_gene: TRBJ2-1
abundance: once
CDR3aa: CASGLLSSYNEQFF
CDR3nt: TGTGCTAGTGGTTTACTAAGCTCCTACAATGAGCAGTTCTTC

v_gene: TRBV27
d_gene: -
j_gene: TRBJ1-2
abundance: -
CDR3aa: CASSPGPNYGYTF
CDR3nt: TGTGCCAGCAGTCCGGGCCCTAACTATGGCTACACCTTC

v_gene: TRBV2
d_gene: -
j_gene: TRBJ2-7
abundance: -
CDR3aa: CASNGAEQYF
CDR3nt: TGTGCCAGCAACGGGGCCGAGCAGTACTTC

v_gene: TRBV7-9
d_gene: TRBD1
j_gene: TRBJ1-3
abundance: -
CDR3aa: CASSSTGGVGNTIYF
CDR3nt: TGTGCCAGCAGCTCCACAGGGGGCGTTGGAAACACCATATATTTT

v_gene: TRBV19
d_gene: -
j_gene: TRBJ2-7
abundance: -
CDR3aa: CASSIIGGHEQYF
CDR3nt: TGTGCCAGTAGTATCATTGGGGGCCACGAGCAGTACTTC

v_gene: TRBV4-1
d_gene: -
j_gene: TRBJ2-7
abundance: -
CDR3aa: CASSQRTSSYEQYF
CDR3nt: TGCGCCAGCAGCCAACGGACATCCTCCTACGAGCAGTACTTC

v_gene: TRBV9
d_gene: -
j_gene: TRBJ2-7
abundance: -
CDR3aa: CASSVGGQGGYEQYF
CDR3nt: TGTGCCAGCAGCGTAGGTGGGCAGGGGGGCTACGAGCAGTACTTC

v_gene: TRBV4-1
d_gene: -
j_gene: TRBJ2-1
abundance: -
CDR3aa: CAAGAISSYNEQFF
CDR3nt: TGCGCCGCAGGAGCGATAAGCTCCTACAATGAGCAGTTCTTC

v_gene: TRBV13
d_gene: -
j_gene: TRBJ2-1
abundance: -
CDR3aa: CASSLGGGRPKAREQFF
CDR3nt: TGTGCCAGCAGCTTAGGAGGGGGACGGCCAAAGGCACGTGAGCAGTTCTTC

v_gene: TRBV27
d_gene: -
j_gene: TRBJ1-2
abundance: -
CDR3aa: CASSPTDNFGYTF
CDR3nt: TGTGCCAGCAGTCCGACCGACAACTTTGGCTACACCTTC

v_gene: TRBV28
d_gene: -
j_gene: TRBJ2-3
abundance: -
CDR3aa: CASSLGFDARNTQYF
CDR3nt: TGTGCCAGCAGTTTAGGGTTCGACGCGAGGAATACGCAGTATTTT

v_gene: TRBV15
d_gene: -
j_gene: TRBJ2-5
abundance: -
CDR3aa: CATSRATGTQETQYF
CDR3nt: TGTGCCACCAGCAGAGCCACAGGGACACAAGAGACCCAGTACTTC

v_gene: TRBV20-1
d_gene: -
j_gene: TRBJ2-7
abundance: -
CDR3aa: CSARAVEQYF
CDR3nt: TGCAGTGCGCGGGCGGTCGAGCAGTACTTC